This entry is about one T cell receptor (beta chain). The use of a sample-barcoded 5' primer and a J-beta primer mix characterized a second PCR of about 7 to 12 cycles. Each CDR3 protein gets one entry after TCRdb re-called the 5' RACE reads with MiXCR. The table includes about 690,000 distinct CDR3 sequences, less than 45% detected once. The data were obtained in a study of blood T cells in healthy people across ages. The V gene lost 4 bases and the J gene lost 5 bases, with 25 bases spanning the gap. The CDR3 spans 18 residues. From germline, CDR1 is SGHRS and CDR2 YFSETQ. Sequencing was carried out using blood. The sequence came from an elderly man in good health. The chain employs TRBV5-1 and TRBJ2-1; the D gene is possibly TRBD1 (5 bases). This chain's CDR3 is CASSQGNRRTTPHNEQFF. CDR3 sequence (DNA): TGCGCCAGCAGCCAAGGGAACAGGCGTACCACTCCTCACAATGAGCAGTTCTTC.